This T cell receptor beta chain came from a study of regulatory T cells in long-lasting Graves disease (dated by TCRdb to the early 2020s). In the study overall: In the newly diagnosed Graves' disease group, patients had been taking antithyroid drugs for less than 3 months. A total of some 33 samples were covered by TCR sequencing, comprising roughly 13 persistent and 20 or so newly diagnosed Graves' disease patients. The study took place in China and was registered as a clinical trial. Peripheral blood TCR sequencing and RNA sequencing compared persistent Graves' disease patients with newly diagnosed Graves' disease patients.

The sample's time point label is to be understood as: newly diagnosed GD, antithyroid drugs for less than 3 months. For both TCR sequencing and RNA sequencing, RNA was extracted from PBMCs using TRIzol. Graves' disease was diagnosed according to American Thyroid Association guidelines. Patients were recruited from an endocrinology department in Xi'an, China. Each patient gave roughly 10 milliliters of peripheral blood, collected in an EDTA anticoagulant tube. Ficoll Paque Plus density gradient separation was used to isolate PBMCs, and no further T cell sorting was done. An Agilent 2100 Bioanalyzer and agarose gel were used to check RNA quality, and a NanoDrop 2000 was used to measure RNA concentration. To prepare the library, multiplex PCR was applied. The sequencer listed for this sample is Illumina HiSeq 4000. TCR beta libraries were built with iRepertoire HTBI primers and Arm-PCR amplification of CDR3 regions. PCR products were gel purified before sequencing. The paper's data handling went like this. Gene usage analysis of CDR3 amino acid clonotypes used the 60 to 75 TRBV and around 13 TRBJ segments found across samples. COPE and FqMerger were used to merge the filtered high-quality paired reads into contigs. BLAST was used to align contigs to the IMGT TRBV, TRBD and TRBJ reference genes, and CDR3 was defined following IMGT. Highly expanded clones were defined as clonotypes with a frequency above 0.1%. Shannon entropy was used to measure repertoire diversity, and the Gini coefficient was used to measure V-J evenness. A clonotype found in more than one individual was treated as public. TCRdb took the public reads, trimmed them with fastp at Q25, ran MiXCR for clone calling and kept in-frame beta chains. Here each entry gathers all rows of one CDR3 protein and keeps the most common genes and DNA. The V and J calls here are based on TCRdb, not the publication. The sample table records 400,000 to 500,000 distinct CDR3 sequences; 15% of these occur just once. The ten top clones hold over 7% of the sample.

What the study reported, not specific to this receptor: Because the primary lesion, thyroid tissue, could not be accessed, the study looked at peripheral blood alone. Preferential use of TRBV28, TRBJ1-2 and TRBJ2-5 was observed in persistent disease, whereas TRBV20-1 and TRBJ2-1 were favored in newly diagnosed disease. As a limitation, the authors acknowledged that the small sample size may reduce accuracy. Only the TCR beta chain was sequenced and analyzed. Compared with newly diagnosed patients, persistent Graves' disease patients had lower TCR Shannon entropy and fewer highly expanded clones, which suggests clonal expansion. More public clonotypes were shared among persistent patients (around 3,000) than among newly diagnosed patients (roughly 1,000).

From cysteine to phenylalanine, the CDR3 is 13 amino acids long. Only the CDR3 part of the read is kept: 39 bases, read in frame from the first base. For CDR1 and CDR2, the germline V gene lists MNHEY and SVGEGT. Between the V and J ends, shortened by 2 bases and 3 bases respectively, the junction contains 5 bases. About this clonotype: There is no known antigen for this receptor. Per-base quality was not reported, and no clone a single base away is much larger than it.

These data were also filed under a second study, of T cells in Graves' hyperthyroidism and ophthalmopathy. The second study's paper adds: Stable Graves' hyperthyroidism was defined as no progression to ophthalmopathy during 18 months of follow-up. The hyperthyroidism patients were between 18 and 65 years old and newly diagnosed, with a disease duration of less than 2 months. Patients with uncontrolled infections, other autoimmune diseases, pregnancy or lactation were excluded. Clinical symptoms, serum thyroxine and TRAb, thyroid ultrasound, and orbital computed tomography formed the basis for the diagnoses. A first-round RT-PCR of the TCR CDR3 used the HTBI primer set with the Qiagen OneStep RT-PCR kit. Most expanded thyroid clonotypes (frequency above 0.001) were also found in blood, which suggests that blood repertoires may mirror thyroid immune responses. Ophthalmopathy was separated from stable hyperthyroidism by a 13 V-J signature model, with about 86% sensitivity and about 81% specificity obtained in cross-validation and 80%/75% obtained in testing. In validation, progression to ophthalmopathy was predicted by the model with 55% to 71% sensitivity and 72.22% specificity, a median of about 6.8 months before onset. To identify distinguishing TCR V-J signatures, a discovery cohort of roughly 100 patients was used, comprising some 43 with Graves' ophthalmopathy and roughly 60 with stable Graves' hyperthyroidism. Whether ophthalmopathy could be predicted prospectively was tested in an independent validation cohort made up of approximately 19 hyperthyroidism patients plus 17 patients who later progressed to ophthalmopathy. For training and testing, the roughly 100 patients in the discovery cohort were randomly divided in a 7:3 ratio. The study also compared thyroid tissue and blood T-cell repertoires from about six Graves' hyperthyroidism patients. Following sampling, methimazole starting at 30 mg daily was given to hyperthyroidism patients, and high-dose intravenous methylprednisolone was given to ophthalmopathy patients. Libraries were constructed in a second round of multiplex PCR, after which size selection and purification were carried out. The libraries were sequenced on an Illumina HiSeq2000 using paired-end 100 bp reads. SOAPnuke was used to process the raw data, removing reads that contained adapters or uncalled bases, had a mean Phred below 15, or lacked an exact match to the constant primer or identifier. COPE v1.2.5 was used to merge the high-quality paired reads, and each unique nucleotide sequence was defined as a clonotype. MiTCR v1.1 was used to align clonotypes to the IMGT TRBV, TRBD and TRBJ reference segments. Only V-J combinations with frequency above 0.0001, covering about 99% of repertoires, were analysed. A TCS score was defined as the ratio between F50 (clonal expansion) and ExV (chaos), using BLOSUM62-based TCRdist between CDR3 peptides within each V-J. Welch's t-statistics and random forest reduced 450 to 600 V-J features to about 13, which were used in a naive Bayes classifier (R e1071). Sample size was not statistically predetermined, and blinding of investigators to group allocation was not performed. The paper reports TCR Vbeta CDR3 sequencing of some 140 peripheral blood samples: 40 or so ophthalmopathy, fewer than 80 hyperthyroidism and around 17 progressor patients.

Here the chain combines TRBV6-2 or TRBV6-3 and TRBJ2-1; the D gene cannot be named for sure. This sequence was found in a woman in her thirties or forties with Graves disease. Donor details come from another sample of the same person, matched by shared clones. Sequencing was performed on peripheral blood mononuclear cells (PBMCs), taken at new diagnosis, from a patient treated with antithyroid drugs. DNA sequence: TGTGCCAGCAGTTACCGGAACTACAATGAGCAGTTCTTC. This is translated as CASSYRNYNEQFF.